The sequence of this T cell receptor (beta chain) was determined in a study of Tregs in tolerant kidney transplant recipients. Notes on this clone: Its antigen remains unidentified.

Regulatory T cells were sorted from thawed PBMCs rested overnight at 37°C with 150 to 200 IU/ml IL-2. Assay: immunoSEQ multiplex PCR; the TCRdb copy retains only in-frame clones and omits some. The sample lists over 50,000 clones, approximately 85% occurring once. Germline V gene data show CDR1 as SGDLS and CDR2 as YYNGEE. This CDR3 is 15 amino acids long. The V end lost 3 bases, the J end lost 8 bases, and 17 bases lay between the germline ends. Study-level findings and limits: Expanding Tregs on activated donor B cells appeared to best identify donor-specific TCRbeta clones. No direct test of biological reproducibility was done here. For some patients, primers changed over time, blocking nucleotide-level comparison.

The V and J genes are TRBV9 and TRBJ1-4; D call uncertain. This sequence was found in a human donor who received a combined kidney and bone marrow transplant. Sequences were derived from Tregs from blood, sampled before the transplant. The CDR3, as DNA: TGTGCCAGCAGCGCCCGGGGTTCCTTTGGGGAAAAACTGTTTTTT. Amino acids: CASSARGSFGEKLFF.